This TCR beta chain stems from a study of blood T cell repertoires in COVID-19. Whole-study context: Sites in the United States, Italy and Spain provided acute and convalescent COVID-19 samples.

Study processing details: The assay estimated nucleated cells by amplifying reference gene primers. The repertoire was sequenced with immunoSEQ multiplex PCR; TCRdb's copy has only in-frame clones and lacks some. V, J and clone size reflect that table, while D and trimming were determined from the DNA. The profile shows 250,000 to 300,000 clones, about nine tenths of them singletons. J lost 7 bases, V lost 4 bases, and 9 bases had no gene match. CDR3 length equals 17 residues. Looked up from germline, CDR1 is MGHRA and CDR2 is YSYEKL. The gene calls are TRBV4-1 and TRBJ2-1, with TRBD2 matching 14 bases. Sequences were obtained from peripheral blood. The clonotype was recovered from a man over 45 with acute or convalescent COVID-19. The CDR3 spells CASSLEATSGGGNEQFF. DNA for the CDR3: TGCGCCAGCAGCCTAGAAGCGACTAGCGGGGGGGGAAATGAGCAGTTCTTC.